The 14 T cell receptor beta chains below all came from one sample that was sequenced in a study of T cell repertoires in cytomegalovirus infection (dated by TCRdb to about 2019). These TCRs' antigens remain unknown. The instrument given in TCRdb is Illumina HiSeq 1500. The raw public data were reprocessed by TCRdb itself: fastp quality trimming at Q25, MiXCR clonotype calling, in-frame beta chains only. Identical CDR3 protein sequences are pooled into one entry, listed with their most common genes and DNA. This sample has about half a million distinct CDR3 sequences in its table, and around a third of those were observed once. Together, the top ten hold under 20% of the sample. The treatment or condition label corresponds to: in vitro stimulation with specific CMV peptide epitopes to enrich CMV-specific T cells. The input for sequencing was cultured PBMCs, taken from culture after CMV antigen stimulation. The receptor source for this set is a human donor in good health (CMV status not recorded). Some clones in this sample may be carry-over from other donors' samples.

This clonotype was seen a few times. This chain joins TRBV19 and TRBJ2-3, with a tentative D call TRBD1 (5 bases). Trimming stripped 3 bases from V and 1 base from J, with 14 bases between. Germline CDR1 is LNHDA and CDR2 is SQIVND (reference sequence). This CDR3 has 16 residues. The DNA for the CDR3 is TGTGCCAGTAGTATCGGGCGCCAGGGTCGCACAGATACGCAGTATTTT. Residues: CASSIGRQGRTDTQYF.

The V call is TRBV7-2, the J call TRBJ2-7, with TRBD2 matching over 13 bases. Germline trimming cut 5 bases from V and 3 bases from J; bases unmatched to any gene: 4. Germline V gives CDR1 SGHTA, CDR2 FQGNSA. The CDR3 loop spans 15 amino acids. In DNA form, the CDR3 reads TGTGCCAGCAGCGCCCGGACTAGCGGGAGCTACGAGCAGTACTTC. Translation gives CASSARTSGSYEQYF.

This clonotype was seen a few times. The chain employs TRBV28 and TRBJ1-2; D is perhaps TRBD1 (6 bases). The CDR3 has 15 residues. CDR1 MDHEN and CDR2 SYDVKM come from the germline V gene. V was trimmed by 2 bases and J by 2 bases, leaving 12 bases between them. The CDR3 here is CASSLNGQGNYGYTF. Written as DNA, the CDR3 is TGTGCCAGCAGTTTAAATGGCCAGGGGAACTATGGCTACACCTTC.

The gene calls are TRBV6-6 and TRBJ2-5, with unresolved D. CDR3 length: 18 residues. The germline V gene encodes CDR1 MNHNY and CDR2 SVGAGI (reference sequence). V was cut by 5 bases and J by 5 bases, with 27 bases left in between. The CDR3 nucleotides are TGTGCCAGCAGTCTCAATCCAGGACCGACAATTCCTGGGGAGACCCAGTACTTC. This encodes CASSLNPGPTIPGETQYF.

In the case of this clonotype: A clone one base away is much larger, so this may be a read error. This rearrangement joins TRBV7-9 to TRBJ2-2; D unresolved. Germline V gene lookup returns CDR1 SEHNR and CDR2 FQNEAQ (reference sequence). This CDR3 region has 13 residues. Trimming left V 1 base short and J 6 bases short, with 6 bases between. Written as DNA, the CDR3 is TGTGCCAGCAGCTTAGGCGTGGCCGGGGAGCTGTTTTTT. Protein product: CASSLGVAGELFF.

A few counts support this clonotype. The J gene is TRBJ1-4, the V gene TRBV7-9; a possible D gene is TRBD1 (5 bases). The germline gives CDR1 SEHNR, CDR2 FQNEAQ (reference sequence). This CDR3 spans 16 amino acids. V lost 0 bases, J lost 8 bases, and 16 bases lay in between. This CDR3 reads CASSLALASQGEKLFF. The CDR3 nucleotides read TGTGCCAGCAGCTTAGCTCTGGCCTCGCAGGGCGAAAAACTGTTTTTT.

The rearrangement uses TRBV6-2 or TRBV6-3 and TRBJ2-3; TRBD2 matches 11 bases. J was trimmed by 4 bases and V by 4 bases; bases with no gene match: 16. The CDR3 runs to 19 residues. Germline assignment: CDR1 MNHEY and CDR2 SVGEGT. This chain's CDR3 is CASSFPGSGRAVSADTQYF. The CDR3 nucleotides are TGTGCCAGCAGTTTCCCCGGTAGCGGGAGGGCCGTAAGCGCAGATACGCAGTATTTT.

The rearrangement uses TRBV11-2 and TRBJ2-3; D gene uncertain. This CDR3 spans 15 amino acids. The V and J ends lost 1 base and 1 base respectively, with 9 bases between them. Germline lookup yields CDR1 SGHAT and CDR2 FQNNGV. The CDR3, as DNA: TGTGCCAGCAGCTTAGGTCTCGGAGGCACAGATACGCAGTATTTT. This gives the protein CASSLGLGGTDTQYF.

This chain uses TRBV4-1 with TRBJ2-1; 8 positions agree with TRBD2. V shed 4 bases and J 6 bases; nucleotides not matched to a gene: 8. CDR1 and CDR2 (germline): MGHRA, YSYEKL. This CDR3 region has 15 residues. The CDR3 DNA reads TGCGCCAGCAGCCCGGGACTAGTTTTCTCCAATGAGCAGTTCTTC. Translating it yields CASSPGLVFSNEQFF.

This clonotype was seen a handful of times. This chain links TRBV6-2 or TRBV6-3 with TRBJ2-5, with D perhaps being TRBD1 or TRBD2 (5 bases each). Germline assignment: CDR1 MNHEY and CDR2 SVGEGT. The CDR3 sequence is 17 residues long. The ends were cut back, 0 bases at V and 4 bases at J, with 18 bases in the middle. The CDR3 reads CASSYSLGLPRGETQYF. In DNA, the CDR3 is TGTGCCAGCAGTTACTCGTTGGGGCTTCCGAGGGGAGAGACCCAGTACTTC.

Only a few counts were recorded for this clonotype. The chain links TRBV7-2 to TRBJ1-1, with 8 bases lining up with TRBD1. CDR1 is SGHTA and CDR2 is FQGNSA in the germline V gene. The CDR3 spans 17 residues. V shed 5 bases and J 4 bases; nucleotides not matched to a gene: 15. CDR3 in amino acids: CASSPVYPPGGGTEAFF. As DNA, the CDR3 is TGTGCCAGCAGCCCCGTTTATCCGCCAGGGGGCGGCACTGAAGCTTTCTTT.

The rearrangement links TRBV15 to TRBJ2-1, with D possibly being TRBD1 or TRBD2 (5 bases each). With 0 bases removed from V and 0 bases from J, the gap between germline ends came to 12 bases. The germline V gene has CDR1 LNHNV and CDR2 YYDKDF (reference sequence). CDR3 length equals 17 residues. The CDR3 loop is CATSRDGTGSSYNEQFF. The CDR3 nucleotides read TGTGCCACCAGCAGAGACGGGACGGGTAGCTCCTACAATGAGCAGTTCTTC.

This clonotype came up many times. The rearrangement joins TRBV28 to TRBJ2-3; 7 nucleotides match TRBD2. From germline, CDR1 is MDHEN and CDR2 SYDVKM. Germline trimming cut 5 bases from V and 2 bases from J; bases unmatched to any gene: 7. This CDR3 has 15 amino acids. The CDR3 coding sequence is TGTGCCAGCAGTAAGAGAGCGGGATTCACAGATACGCAGTATTTT. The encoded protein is CASSKRAGFTDTQYF.

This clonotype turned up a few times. This CDR3 is CASSRGKTYGYTF. CDR3 nucleotides: TGTGCCAGCAGTCGGGGCAAGACCTATGGCTACACCTTC. The chain combines TRBV6-2 or TRBV6-3 with TRBJ1-2; maybe TRBD1 (5 bases). V was cut by 5 bases and J by 4 bases, with 11 bases left in between. CDR3 length: 13 amino acids. Germline V lookup: CDR1 MNHEY, CDR2 SVGEGT.